These T cell receptor beta chains were read from a single sample in a study of cytomegalovirus exposure and HLA in healthy donors. TCRdb's copy holds only in-frame clones and misses some; the assay was immunoSEQ multiplex PCR. The top ten clones hold 2.6% of a sample with over 150,000 clones, about 76% of them seen once. Source material: PBMCs. These receptors were collected from a woman between 35 and 50 years old in good health and CMV-seropositive. Both conserved end residues are part of each CDR3. Each record gives: clone size, J gene, V gene, D gene, CDR3 DNA, CDR3 protein. D genes are given only for firm matches. Size is stated for part of the rows, as once, few or many counts, or as a class when the clone is expanded.

- TRBJ1-6 TRBV25-1 - TGTGCCAGCAGGGCTCCCAATTCACCCCTCCACTTT CASRAPNSPLHF
- TRBJ1-1 TRBV9 TRBD1 TGTGCCAGCAGCGTAGTTGGGACAGGGGAAACTGAAGCTTTCTTT CASSVVGTGETEAFF
- TRBJ2-3 TRBV18 TRBD1 TGTGCCAGCTCACCAGGGACAGGTTTTCGAGATACGCAGTATTTT CASSPGTGFRDTQYF
- TRBJ2-7 TRBV7-2 TRBD2 TGTGCCAGCAGCCCGGGGCGGGGGGCATCCTACGAGCAGTACTTC CASSPGRGASYEQYF
- TRBJ2-3 TRBV30 TRBD2 TGTGCCTGGAGTGAGCTAGCGGGCCCCACAGATACGCAGTATTTT CAWSELAGPTDTQYF
- TRBJ2-2 TRBV7-2 TRBD2 TGTGCCAGCAGCCACTGGGGACTAGCGGGGGGGCTTGCCGGGGAGCTGTTTTTT CASSHWGLAGGLAGELFF
- TRBJ1-1 TRBV19 - TGTGCCAGTAGTATGAGAACAGCGAACACTGAAGCTTTCTTT CASSMRTANTEAFF
- TRBJ2-7 TRBV29-1 TRBD1 TGCAGCGTCGAAGTATTGGGACAGGGGCGTCCCTACGAGCAGTACTTC CSVEVLGQGRPYEQYF
- TRBJ1-1 TRBV29-1 TRBD1 TGCAGCGTTGGATTGGCAGGGGGCCAGGACACTGAAGCTTTCTTT CSVGLAGGQDTEAFF
once TRBJ2-7 TRBV19 - TGTGCCAGTAGACAGTCTCCGGGGACCTACGAGCAGTACTTC CASRQSPGTYEQYF
- TRBJ2-5 TRBV9 TRBD1 TGTGCCAGCAGCGTAGACAGGGGCTACCAAGAGACCCAGTACTTC CASSVDRGYQETQYF
- TRBJ2-2 TRBV14 - TGTGCCAGCAGCCAACAGGGCACCGGGGAGCTGTTTTTT CASSQQGTGELFF
- TRBJ2-7 TRBV6-1 TRBD1 TGTGCCAGCAGTGACGAGACAGGGGGTCGCGAGCAGTACTTC CASSDETGGREQYF
- TRBJ2-7 TRBV7-9 - TGTGCCAGCAGGGACAGTCTAACCTACGAGCAGTACTTC CASRDSLTYEQYF
- TRBJ1-1 TRBV11-2 - TGTGCCAGCAGCTTTGTGTCCAGGAACACTGAAGCTTTCTTT CASSFVSRNTEAFF
- TRBJ2-3 TRBV28 - TGTGCCAGTAGTTTAGGGCGGGTAGCGAGCACAGATACGCAGTATTTT CASSLGRVASTDTQYF
few TRBJ2-2 TRBV7-2 - TGTGCCAGCAGCTTAGCCTCAGGGGCGAACACCGGGGAGCTGTTTTTT CASSLASGANTGELFF
- TRBJ2-7 TRBV10-2 - TGCGCCAGCAGGGATTACAGCTACGAGCAGTACTTC CASRDYSYEQYF
once TRBJ2-7 TRBV6-1 - TGTGCCAGCGCCGTTAGTCCCTCCTCCTACGAGCAGTACTTC CASAVSPSSYEQYF
- TRBJ1-6 TRBV19 - TGTGCCAGTAGTTTCCCGGGATTTAATTCACCCCTCCACTTT CASSFPGFNSPLHF
- TRBJ2-5 TRBV5-4 TRBD2 TGTGCCAGCAGCCTGCGTTCTAGCGGGGAAGAGACCCAGTACTTC CASSLRSSGEETQYF
- TRBJ1-5 TRBV28 - TGTGCCAGCAGTTTACTCTATTCGTTTAACAATCAGCCCCAGCATTTT CASSLLYSFNNQPQHF
- TRBJ1-5 TRBV19 - TGTGCCTCGAGCTTTGAACAGTCCAATCAGCCCCAGCATTTT CASSFEQSNQPQHF
- TRBJ2-6 TRBV7-9 - TGTGCCAGCAGCGGCCATCCAGGGACGCCGGGGGCTGGGGCCAACGTCCTGACTTTC CASSGHPGTPGAGANVLTF
- TRBJ1-1 TRBV30 - TGTGCCTGGAGTGCTCAGGGGAGACTGAACACTGAAGCTTTCTTT CAWSAQGRLNTEAFF
few TRBJ2-3 TRBV7-9 TRBD2 TGTGCCAGCAGCTTGACTAGCGGGGCGACAGATACGCAGTATTTT CASSLTSGATDTQYF
- TRBJ1-5 TRBV2 - TGTGCCGCTCAGGGGCGGTGGGATCAGCCCCAGCATTTT CAAQGRWDQPQHF
- TRBJ1-1 TRBV25-1 - TGTGCCAGCAGTGATTCAGGGGCCGCTGAAGCTTTCTTT CASSDSGAAEAFF
- TRBJ1-5 TRBV5-1 TRBD1 TGCGCCAGCAGCTTGACAGGGGGCGGCAATCAGCCCCAGCATTTT CASSLTGGGNQPQHF
- TRBJ1-2 TRBV30 TRBD1 TGTGCCTGGAGCCTCGGGACAGACGTTGGCTACACCTTC CAWSLGTDVGYTF
- TRBJ1-1 TRBV5-3 - TGTGCCAGAAGCTTGAGGCAACAGGAAGATCTTGAAGCTTTCTTT CARSLRQQEDLEAFF
few TRBJ1-1 TRBV5-6 - TGTGCCAGCAGCTTGGATCTGGGGGCCAACACTGAAGCTTTCTTT CASSLDLGANTEAFF
- TRBJ1-2 TRBV19 - TGTGCCAGTAGTCCCTCACGAGGACAGACGGGCGGCTACACCTTC CASSPSRGQTGGYTF
few TRBJ1-1 TRBV2 - TGTGCCAGCAGACCGACAGGAACTTACACTGAAGCTTTCTTT CASRPTGTYTEAFF
- TRBJ2-7 TRBV28 TRBD2 TGTGCCAGCAGGTCGGGACTAGCGGGGAACTTTGTAAAGCAGTACTTC CASRSGLAGNFVKQYF
- TRBJ1-5 TRBV19 TRBD1 TGTGCCAGTAGTATCGAGAGGCAGGGGGCAGGTCGCAATCAGCCCCAGCATTTT CASSIERQGAGRNQPQHF
- TRBJ2-7 TRBV2 - TGTGCCAGCAGTGATGGCAGGGCGAGACCCTACGAGCAGTACTTC CASSDGRARPYEQYF
once TRBJ2-7 TRBV7-6 TRBD2 TGTGCCAGCAGCTTAGATCCTAGCGGAACCTACGAGCAGTACTTC CASSLDPSGTYEQYF
- TRBJ1-4 TRBV7-8 - TGTGCCAGCAGCTTAGGGGGTCGGGGAACTAATGAAAAACTGTTTTTT CASSLGGRGTNEKLFF
- TRBJ2-1 TRBV9 TRBD2 TGTGCCAGCAGCGTAAGCGGGGGCTTCTACAATGAGCAGTTCTTC CASSVSGGFYNEQFF
- TRBJ2-7 TRBV6-5 TRBD1 TGTGCCAGCAGTTGGGGTCAGGGGGCCTACGAGCAGTACTTC CASSWGQGAYEQYF
- TRBJ2-3 TRBV5-1 TRBD2 TGCGCCAGCAGCTCTACTAGCGGGAGCACAGATACGCAGTATTTT CASSSTSGSTDTQYF
- TRBJ2-3 TRBV5-1 TRBD2 TGCGCCAGCAGCTTGGCAGCTAGCGGGATGGGAAATACGCAGTATTTT CASSLAASGMGNTQYF
- TRBJ1-3 TRBV7-9 - TGTGCCAGCAGCTTGTCGGCAGCGAGCTCTGGAAACACCATATATTTT CASSLSAASSGNTIYF
- TRBJ2-3 TRBV20-1 - TGCAGTGCTAGTTTAGAGTATACGCAGTATTTT CSASLEYTQYF
few TRBJ2-5 TRBV5-1 - TGCGCCAGCAGCCCACAAGGACAGCAAGAGACCCAGTACTTC CASSPQGQQETQYF